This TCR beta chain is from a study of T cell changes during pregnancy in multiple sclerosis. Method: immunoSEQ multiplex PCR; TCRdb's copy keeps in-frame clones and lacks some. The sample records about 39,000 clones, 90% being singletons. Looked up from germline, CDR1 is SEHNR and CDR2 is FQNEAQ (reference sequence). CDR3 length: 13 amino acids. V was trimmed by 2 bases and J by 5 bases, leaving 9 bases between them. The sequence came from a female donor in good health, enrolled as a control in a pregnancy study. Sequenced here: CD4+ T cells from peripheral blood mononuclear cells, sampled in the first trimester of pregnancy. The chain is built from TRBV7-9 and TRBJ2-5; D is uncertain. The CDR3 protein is CASSLLARETQYF. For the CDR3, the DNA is TGTGCCAGCAGCTTACTTGCGAGGGAGACCCAGTACTTC. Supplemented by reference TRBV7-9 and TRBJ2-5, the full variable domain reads DTGVSQNPRHKITKRGQNVTFRCDPISEHNRLYWYRQTLGQGPEFLTYFQNEAQLEKSRLLSDRFSAERPKGSFSTLEIQRTEQGDSAMYLCASSLLARETQYFGPGTRLLVL.